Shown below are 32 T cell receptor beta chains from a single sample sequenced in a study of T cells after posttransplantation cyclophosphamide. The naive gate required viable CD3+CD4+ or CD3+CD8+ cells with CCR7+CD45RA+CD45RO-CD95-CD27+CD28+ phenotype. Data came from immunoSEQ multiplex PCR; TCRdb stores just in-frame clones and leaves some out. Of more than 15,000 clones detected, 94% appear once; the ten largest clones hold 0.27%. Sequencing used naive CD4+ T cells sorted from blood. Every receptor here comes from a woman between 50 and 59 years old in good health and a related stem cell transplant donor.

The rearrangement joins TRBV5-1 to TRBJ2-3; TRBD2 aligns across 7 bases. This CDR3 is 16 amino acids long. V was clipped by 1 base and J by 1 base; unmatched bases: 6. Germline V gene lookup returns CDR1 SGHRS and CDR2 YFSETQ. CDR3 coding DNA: TGCGCCAGCAGCTTGAGGGGAGGGGAGGGCACAGATACGCAGTATTTT. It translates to CASSLRGGEGTDTQYF.

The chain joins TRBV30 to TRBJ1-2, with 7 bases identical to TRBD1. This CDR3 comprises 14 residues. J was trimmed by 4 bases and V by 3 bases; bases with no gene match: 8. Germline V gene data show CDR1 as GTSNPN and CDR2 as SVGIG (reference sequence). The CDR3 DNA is TGTGCCTGGAGAGCCTCAGGGGGTTCCTATGGCTACACCTTC. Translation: CAWRASGGSYGYTF.

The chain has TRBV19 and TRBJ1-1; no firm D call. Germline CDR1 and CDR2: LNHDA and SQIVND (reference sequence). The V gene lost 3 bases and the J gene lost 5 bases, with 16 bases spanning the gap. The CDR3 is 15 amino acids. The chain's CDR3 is CASSIGRAGRTEAFF. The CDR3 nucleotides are TGTGCCAGTAGTATTGGGCGGGCCGGGAGGACTGAAGCTTTCTTT.

CDR3 nucleotides: TGCAGCGTGATCACTAGCGGGAGCGGTAATGAGCAGTTCTTC. It specifies CSVITSGSGNEQFF. The chain has TRBV29-1 and TRBJ2-1; TRBD2 matches at 11 bases. Germline V gene sequence: CDR1 SQVTM, CDR2 ANQGSEA. This CDR3 spans 14 amino acids. The J segment lost 7 bases and the V segment lost 6 bases, leaving 8 bases of the junction unmatched.

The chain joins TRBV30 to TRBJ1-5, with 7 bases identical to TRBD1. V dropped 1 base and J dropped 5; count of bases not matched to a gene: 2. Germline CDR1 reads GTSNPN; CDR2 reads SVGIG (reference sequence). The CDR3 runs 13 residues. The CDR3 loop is CAWSDRGDQPQHF. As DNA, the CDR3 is TGTGCCTGGAGTGACAGGGGTGATCAGCCCCAGCATTTT.

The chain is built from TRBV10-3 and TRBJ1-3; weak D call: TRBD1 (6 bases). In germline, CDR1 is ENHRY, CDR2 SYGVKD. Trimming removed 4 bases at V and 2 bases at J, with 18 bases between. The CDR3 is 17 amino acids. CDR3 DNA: TGTGCCATCAGTGCGGGACAAAGTAAGGACGCTGGAAACACCATATATTTT. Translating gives CAISAGQSKDAGNTIYF.

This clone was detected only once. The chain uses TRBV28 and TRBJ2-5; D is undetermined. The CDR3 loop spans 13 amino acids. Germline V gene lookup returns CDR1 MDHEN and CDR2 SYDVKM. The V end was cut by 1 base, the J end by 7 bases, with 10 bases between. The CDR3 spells CASSLLGSRTQYF. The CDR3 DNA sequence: TGTGCCAGCAGTTTATTGGGCAGCAGGACCCAGTACTTC. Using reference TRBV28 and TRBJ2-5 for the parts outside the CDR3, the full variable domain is DVKVTQSSRYLVKRTGEKVFLECVQDMDHENMFWYRQDPGLGLRLIYFSYDVKMKEKGDIPEGYSVSREKKERFSLILESASTNQTSMYLCASSLLGSRTQYFGPGTRLLVL.

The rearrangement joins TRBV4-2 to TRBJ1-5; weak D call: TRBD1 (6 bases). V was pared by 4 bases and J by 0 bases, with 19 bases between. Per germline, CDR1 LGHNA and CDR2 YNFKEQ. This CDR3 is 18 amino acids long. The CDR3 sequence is CASSPTRDIWDSNQPQHF. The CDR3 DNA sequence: TGTGCCAGCAGCCCTACTCGGGACATCTGGGATAGCAATCAGCCCCAGCATTTT.

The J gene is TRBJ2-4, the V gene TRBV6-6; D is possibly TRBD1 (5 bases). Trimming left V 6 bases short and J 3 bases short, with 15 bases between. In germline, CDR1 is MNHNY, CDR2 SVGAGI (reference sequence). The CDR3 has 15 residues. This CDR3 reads CASSGRIGDKNIQYF. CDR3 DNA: TGTGCCAGCAGCGGCAGGATAGGGGACAAAAACATTCAGTACTTC.

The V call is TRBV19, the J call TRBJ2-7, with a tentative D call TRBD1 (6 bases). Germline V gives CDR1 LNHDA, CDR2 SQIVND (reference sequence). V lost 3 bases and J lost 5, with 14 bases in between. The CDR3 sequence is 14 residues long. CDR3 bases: TGTGCCAGTAGTATTCCAGGGGACGGGAACGAGCAGTACTTC. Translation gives CASSIPGDGNEQYF.

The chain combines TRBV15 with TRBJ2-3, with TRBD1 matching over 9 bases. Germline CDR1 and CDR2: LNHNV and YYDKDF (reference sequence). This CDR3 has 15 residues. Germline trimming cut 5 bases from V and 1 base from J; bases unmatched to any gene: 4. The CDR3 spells CATSPRDRGTDTQYF. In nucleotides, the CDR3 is TGTGCCACCAGCCCTAGGGACAGGGGCACAGATACGCAGTATTTT.

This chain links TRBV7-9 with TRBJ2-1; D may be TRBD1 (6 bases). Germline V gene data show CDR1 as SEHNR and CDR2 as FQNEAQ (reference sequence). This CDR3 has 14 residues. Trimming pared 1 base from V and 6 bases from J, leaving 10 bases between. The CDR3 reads CASSLEQGGNEQFF. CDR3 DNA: TGTGCCAGCAGCTTAGAGCAAGGGGGCAATGAGCAGTTCTTC.

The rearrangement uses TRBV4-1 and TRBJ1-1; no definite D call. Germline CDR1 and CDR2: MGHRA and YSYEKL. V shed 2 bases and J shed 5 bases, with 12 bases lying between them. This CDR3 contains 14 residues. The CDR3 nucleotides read TGCGCCAGCAGCCAACGGGAGGGAGGTACTGAAGCTTTCTTT. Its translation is CASSQREGGTEAFF.

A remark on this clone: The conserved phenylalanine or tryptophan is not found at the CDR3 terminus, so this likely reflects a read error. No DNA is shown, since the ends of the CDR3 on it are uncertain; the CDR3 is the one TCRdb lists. The CDR3 protein is CASSPGQGAPLGV. This chain connects TRBV7-8 to TRBJ1-2; the D call of TRBD1 is as the table states it, not checked on the DNA. The CDR3 sequence runs 13 residues, both termini included. Germline-derived CDR1 and CDR2 are SGHVS and FQNEAQ.

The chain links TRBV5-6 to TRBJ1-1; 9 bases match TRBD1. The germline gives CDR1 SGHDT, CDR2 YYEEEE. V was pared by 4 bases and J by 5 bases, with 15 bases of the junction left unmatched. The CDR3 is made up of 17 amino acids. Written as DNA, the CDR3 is TGTGCCAGCAGCCAAGCACTCGGAACAGGGGGCTTGACTGAAGCTTTCTTT. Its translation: CASSQALGTGGLTEAFF.

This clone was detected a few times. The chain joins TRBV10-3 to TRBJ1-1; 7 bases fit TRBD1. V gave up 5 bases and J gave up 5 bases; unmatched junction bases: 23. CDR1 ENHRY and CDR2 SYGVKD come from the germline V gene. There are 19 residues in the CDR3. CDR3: CAISFTPGQADNWITEAFF. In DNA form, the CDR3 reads TGTGCCATCAGTTTTACACCCGGACAGGCGGATAATTGGATAACTGAAGCTTTCTTT.

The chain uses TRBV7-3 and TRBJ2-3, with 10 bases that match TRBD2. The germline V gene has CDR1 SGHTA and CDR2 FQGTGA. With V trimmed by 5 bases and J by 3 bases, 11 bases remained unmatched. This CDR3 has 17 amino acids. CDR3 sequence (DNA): TGTGCCAGCAGCCCTCAGGCTAGCGGGAGTAGAACAGATACGCAGTATTTT. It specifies CASSPQASGSRTDTQYF.

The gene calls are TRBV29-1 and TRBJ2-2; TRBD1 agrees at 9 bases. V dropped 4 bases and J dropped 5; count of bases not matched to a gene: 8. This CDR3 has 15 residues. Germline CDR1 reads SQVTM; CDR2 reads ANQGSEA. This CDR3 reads CSVAQGTGWTGELFF. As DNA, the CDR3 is TGCAGCGTTGCCCAAGGGACAGGGTGGACCGGGGAGCTGTTTTTT.

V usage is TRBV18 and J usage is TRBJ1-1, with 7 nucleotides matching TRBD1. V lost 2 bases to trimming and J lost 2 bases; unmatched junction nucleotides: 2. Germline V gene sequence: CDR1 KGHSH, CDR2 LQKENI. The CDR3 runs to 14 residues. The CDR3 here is CASSPNRGNTEAFF. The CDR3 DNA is TGTGCCAGCTCACCAAACAGGGGCAACACTGAAGCTTTCTTT.

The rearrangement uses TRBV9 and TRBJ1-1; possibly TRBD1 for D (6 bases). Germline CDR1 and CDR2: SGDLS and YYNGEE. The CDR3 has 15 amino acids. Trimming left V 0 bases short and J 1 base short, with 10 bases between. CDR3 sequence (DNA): TGTGCCAGCAGCGTAGCGGCAGGGGAGAACACTGAAGCTTTCTTT. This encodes CASSVAAGENTEAFF.

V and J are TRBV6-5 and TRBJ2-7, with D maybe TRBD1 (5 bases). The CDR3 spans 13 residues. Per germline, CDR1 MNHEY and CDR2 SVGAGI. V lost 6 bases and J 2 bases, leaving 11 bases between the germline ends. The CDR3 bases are TGTGCCAGCAGCCGGACACCTACCTACGAGCAGTACTTC. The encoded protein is CASSRTPTYEQYF.

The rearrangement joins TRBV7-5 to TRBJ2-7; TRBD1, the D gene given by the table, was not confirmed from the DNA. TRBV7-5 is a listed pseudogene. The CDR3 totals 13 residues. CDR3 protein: CARSFPDRGEQYF. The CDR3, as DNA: TGTGCCAGAAGCTTCCCCGACAGGGGCGAGCAGTACTTC.

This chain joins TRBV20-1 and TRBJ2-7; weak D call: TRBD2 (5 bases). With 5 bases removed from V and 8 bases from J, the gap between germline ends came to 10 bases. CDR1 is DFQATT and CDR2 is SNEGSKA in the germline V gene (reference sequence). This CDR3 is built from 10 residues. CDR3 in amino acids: CSAVRDQQYF. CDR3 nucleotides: TGCAGTGCTGTTCGGGATCAGCAGTACTTC.

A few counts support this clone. The CDR3 DNA sequence: TGTGCCAGCAGTCCTGGAGCAGGGGATGAAAAACTGTTTTTT. The encoded protein is CASSPGAGDEKLFF. This chain links TRBV7-9 with TRBJ1-4, with a possible D match to TRBD1 (6 bases). The CDR3 covers 14 residues. V lost 6 bases, J lost 6 bases, and 14 bases lay in between. CDR1 SEHNR and CDR2 FQNEAQ come from the germline V gene (reference sequence).

CDR3 amino acids: CASSKTSSTGELFF. DNA for the CDR3: TGTGCCAGCAGTAAGACTAGCAGCACCGGGGAGCTGTTTTTT. The chain links TRBV9 to TRBJ2-2; the match to TRBD2 covers 7 bases. Trimming at V came to 5 bases and at J to 4 bases, leaving 5 bases not matched to a gene. The CDR3 is 14 amino acids. The germline V gene has CDR1 SGDLS and CDR2 YYNGEE.

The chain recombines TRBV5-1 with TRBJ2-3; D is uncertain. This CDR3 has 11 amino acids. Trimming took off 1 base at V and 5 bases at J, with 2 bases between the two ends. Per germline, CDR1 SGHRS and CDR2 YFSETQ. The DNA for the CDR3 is TGCGCCAGCAGCTTGCAAGATACGCAGTATTTT. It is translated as CASSLQDTQYF.

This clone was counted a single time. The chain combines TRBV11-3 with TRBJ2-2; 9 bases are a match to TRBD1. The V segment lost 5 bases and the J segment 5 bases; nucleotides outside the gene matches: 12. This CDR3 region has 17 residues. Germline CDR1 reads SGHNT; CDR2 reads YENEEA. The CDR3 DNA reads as TGTGCCAGCAGCGAGATCCCTGGACAGGGGAGTACCGGGGAGCTGTTTTTT. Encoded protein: CASSEIPGQGSTGELFF.

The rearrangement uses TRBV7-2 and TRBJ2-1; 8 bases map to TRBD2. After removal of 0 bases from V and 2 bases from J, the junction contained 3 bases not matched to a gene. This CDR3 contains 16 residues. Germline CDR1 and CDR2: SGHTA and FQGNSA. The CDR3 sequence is CASSLAAGGTYNEQFF. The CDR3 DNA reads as TGTGCCAGCAGCTTAGCGGCGGGAGGCACCTACAATGAGCAGTTCTTC.

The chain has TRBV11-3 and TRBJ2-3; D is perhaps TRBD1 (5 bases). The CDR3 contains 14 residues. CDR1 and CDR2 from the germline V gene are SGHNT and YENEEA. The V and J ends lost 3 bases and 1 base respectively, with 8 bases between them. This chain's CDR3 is CASSFGRGTDTQYF. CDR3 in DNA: TGTGCCAGCAGCTTCGGCAGGGGCACAGATACGCAGTATTTT. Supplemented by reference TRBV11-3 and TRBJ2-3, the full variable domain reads EAGVVQSPRYKIIEKKQPVAFWCNPISGHNTLYWYLQNLGQGPELLIRYENEEAVDDSQLPKDRFSAERLKGVDSTLKIQPAELGDSAVYLCASSFGRGTDTQYFGPGTRLTVL.

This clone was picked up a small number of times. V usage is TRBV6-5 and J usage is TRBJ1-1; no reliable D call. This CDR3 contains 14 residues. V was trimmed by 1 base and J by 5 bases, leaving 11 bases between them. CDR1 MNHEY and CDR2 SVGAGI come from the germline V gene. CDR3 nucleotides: TGTGCCAGCAGTTACTTGGGGAGGGCGACTGAAGCTTTCTTT. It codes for CASSYLGRATEAFF.

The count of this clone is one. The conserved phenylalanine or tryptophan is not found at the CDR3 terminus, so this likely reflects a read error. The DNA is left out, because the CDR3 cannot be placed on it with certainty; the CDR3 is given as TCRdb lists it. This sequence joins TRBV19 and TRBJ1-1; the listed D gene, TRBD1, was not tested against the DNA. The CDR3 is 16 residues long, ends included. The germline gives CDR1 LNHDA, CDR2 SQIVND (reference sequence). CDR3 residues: CASSINFSGTAQHRLL.

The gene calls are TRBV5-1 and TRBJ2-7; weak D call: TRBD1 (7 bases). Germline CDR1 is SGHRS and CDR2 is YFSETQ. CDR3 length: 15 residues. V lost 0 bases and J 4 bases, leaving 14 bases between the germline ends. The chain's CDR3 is CASSLAWRGLYEQYF. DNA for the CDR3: TGCGCCAGCAGCTTGGCCTGGAGGGGGCTATACGAGCAGTACTTC.